Below are 24 T cell receptor beta chains sequenced from a single sample in a study of spatial heterogeneity in lung cancer. Time point in this sample: sample taken at primary tumor resection. Sequencing covered unsorted whole RNA taken from tumor, nontumor lung or frozen PBMC. TCRdb reprocessed the 5' RACE reads with MiXCR, giving one entry per CDR3 protein. Of 50,000 to 65,000 distinct CDR3 sequences detected, roughly 7% appear once; the ten largest clones hold 2.5% to 3%. Specimen: PBMCs, collected at surgery. These receptors were taken from a female donor with early-stage non-small cell lung cancer.

Regarding this clonotype: This could be a read error, since a much larger clone is one nucleotide away. V usage is TRBV3-1 and J usage is TRBJ2-7, with 7 nucleotides matching TRBD2. The CDR3 has 13 amino acids. Germline V gene lookup returns CDR1 LGHDT and CDR2 YNNKEL (reference sequence). CDR3 coding DNA: TGTGCCAGCAGCCGACTAGCTGGCTACGAGCAGCACTTC. Translated: CASSRLAGYEQHF.

As to this clonotype: Since a much larger clone is just one base distant, this may be a read error. This chain joins TRBV5-1 and TRBJ2-3, with 11 bases identical to TRBD2. J gave up 4 bases and V 1 base, and 5 bases lay outside the gene matches. The CDR3 has 16 residues. Germline V gives CDR1 SGHRS, CDR2 YFSETQ. The CDR3 DNA reads TGCGCCAGCAGCTTGCCGACTAGCGGGGACTCAGATACGCAGTATTTT. Translated, it gives CASSLPTSGDSDTQYF.

This clonotype was picked up many times. The V call is TRBV7-2, the J call TRBJ2-3, with 15 nucleotides matching TRBD2. The CDR3 sequence is 16 residues long. The germline gives CDR1 SGHTA, CDR2 FQGNSA. Trimming at V came to 4 bases and at J to 3 bases, leaving 2 bases not matched to a gene. The chain's CDR3 is CASSSGLAGGTDTQYF. CDR3 nucleotide sequence: TGTGCCAGCAGCTCGGGACTAGCGGGGGGTACAGATACGCAGTATTTT. Full variable domain (outside the CDR3, taken from reference TRBV7-2 and TRBJ2-3): GAGVSQSPSNKVTEKGKDVELRCDPISGHTALYWYRQSLGQGLEFLIYFQGNSAPDKSGLPSDRFSAERTGGSVSTLTIQRTQQEDSAVYLCASSSGLAGGTDTQYFGPGTRLTVL.

In its sample, this clonotype was seen many times. The CDR3 DNA sequence: TGTGCCAGCAGCCAGGTCGGGACAGTCGTAGGGGACACTGAAGCTTTCTTT. Amino acids: CASSQVGTVVGDTEAFF. The rearrangement joins TRBV4-2 to TRBJ1-1, with 7 bases that match TRBD1. Germline V gene lookup returns CDR1 LGHNA and CDR2 YNFKEQ. The CDR3 loop spans 17 amino acids. After removal of 3 bases from V and 3 bases from J, the junction contained 13 bases not matched to a gene.

This clonotype showed up many times. The chain carries TRBV7-9 and TRBJ2-3, with 9 bases lining up with TRBD2. V shed 5 bases, J shed 6 bases, and the junction held 12 bases outside the gene matches. This CDR3 spans 16 amino acids. Germline CDR1 is SEHNR and CDR2 is FQNEAQ (reference sequence). CDR3 protein: CASSQLGGGADDTQYF. CDR3 DNA sequence: TGTGCCAGCAGCCAGTTGGGCGGGGGGGCCGATGATACGCAGTATTTT. Variable domain in full (rest from reference TRBV7-9 and TRBJ2-3): DTGVSQNPRHKITKRGQNVTFRCDPISEHNRLYWYRQTLGQGPEFLTYFQNEAQLEKSRLLSDRFSAERPKGSFSTLEIQRTEQGDSAMYLCASSQLGGGADDTQYFGPGTRLTVL.

The chain uses TRBV2 and TRBJ1-6; no definite D call. Germline assignment: CDR1 SNHLY and CDR2 FYNNEI. V lost 7 bases and J 9 bases, leaving 10 bases between the germline ends. This CDR3 spans 12 amino acids. CDR3 in DNA: TGTGCCAGCACCCCTGGGTTTTCACCCCTCCACTTT. It encodes CASTPGFSPLHF.

The rearrangement uses TRBV7-9 and TRBJ2-7, with 7 nucleotides matching TRBD1. The CDR3 is 13 residues long. Germline V CDR1 and CDR2: SEHNR, FQNEAQ (reference sequence). The V and J ends lost 4 bases and 1 base, in that order; junction bases with no gene match: 1. The DNA for the CDR3 is TGTGCCAGCAGCTCGGGACAGTCCTACGAGCAGTACTTC. Protein product: CASSSGQSYEQYF.

A word on this clonotype: The CDR3 carries no conserved terminal phenylalanine or tryptophan, so it likely arises from a read error. V gene TRBV20-1 combines with J gene TRBJ2-3; D gene unclear. In germline, CDR1 is DFQATT, CDR2 SNEGSKA (reference sequence). Trimming took 6 bases from V and 2 from J, leaving 18 bases between them. The CDR3 runs to 15 residues. The CDR3, as DNA: TGCAGTGCCTCCCCGTGGCGGAAACACACAGATACGCAGTATTCT. Translation: CSASPWRKHTDTQYS.

This clonotype was found many times. It is unclear where the CDR3 begins or ends on the DNA, so no DNA is shown, and the CDR3 is as TCRdb lists it. The chain combines TRBV15 with TRBJ2-7; TRBD1, the table's D call, lacks a check against the DNA. The CDR3 region is 14 residues in length, termini included. Germline-derived CDR1 and CDR2 are LNHNV and YYDKDF (reference sequence). CDR3 in amino acids: CAVGVGTGPYEQYF.

V gene TRBV12-3 or TRBV12-4 combines with J gene TRBJ1-2, with no clear D. The CDR3 sequence is 10 residues long. V shed 3 bases and J shed 5 bases, with 1 base lying between them. This chain's CDR3 is CASSFYGYTF. In DNA, the CDR3 is TGTGCCAGCAGTTTTTATGGCTACACCTTC.

This clonotype has ten or more counts. The gene calls are TRBV18 and TRBJ2-3, with 7 positions matching TRBD2. With 3 bases clipped from V and 3 bases from J, the junction kept 6 bases outside the gene matches. Per germline, CDR1 KGHSH and CDR2 LQKENI. The CDR3 is 15 residues long. The CDR3 DNA follows: TGTGCCAGCTCACCCGGAGCGGGGTTTACAGATACGCAGTATTTT. Translation gives CASSPGAGFTDTQYF.

The J gene is TRBJ2-2, the V gene TRBV20-1, with D possibly being TRBD1 or TRBD2 (5 bases each). Germline CDR1 DFQATT, CDR2 SNEGSKA (reference sequence). Trimming took off 4 bases at V and 4 bases at J, with 10 bases between the two ends. The length of the CDR3 is 13 residues. CDR3 amino acids: CSAIGGVTGELFF. CDR3 nucleotide sequence: TGCAGTGCTATTGGGGGTGTCACCGGGGAGCTGTTTTTT.

There are many counts of this clonotype. V is TRBV6-1 and J is TRBJ1-6; D gene ambiguous. CDR1 is MNHNS, CDR2 SASEGT, per germline. Trimming cost V 6 bases and J 8 bases, with 14 bases left between them. This CDR3 has 14 amino acids. The CDR3 reads CASRVQFQDSPLHF. CDR3 in DNA: TGTGCCAGCAGAGTTCAGTTTCAAGATTCACCCCTCCACTTT.

This clonotype was observed a handful of times. The genes are TRBV28 and TRBJ2-4; 10 positions match TRBD1. CDR1 and CDR2 (germline): MDHEN, SYDVKM. V was clipped by 3 bases and J by 2 bases; unmatched bases: 4. CDR3 length equals 16 residues. The CDR3 here is CASSLWDRGSKNIQYF. The CDR3 DNA reads as TGTGCCAGCAGTTTGTGGGACAGGGGATCCAAAAACATTCAGTACTTC.

This clonotype has ten or more counts. V is TRBV7-9 and J is TRBJ2-5, with D possibly matching TRBD2 (6 bases). The CDR3 is made up of 14 amino acids. The germline CDR1 and CDR2 sequences are SEHNR and FQNEAQ (reference sequence). V shed 1 base and J shed 2 bases, with 8 bases lying between them. The CDR3 loop reads CASSLGRGQETQYF. Written as DNA, the CDR3 is TGTGCCAGCAGCTTAGGCCGGGGGCAAGAGACCCAGTACTTC.

A few counts support this clonotype. The rearrangement joins TRBV6-2 or TRBV6-3 to TRBJ2-1; 7 bases align to TRBD2. The CDR3 is 14 amino acids. Germline assignment: CDR1 MNHEY and CDR2 SVGEGT. J gave up 4 bases and V 2 bases, and 2 bases lay outside the gene matches. The CDR3 nucleotides read TGTGCCAGCAGTTACGCGGGAGCTTACAATGAGCAGTTCTTC. The encoded protein is CASSYAGAYNEQFF.

About this clonotype itself: Given a much more abundant clone one base away, this may be a read error. The V and J genes are TRBV7-8 and TRBJ2-5; D is unclear. This CDR3 has 12 residues. Per germline, CDR1 SGHVS and CDR2 FQNEAQ. The CDR3 protein is CASSLGQEIQYF. CDR3 DNA: TGTGCCAGCAGCCTGGGCCAAGAGATCCAGTACTTC.

V is TRBV5-1 and J is TRBJ2-7; D is possibly TRBD2 (5 bases). Trimming removed 2 bases at V and 0 bases at J, with 9 bases between. The CDR3 runs to 14 residues. Germline values: CDR1 SGHRS, CDR2 YFSETQ. CDR3 DNA sequence: TGCGCCAGCAGCTTAGAGGGTATCTCCTACGAGCAGTACTTC. It specifies CASSLEGISYEQYF.

The chain uses TRBV20-1 and TRBJ2-7; 9 nucleotides agree with TRBD2. Germline loops: CDR1 DFQATT, CDR2 SNEGSKA (reference sequence). The CDR3 runs to 15 residues. With V trimmed by 0 bases and J by 7 bases, 10 bases remained unmatched. The DNA of the CDR3 is TGCAGTGCTAGAGAGCCCAGCGGGGGGCCTGGGGAGCAGTACTTC. Its translation: CSAREPSGGPGEQYF.

This clonotype has a single count. This may arise from a read error, as a much more abundant clone is one base away. The chain joins TRBV2 to TRBJ2-5, with 11 bases matching TRBD2. CDR1 is SNHLY, CDR2 FYNNEI, per germline. This CDR3 is 16 amino acids long. The V and J ends lost 1 base and 3 bases, in that order; junction bases with no gene match: 4. In DNA form, the CDR3 reads TGTGCCAGCAGTGAAGGCGGACTAGCGGGTGAAGAGACCCAGTACTTC. The encoded protein is CASSEGGLAGEETQYF.

This chain links TRBV11-2 with TRBJ1-1; D remains ambiguous. The CDR3 contains 13 residues. The V end lost 5 bases, the J end lost 2 bases, and 9 bases lay between the germline ends. In germline, CDR1 is SGHAT, CDR2 FQNNGV. The CDR3 nucleotides read TGTGCCAGCAGCCCCTTGCTAAACACTGAAGCTTTCTTT. Its protein is CASSPLLNTEAFF.

In its sample, this clonotype was seen many times. The gene calls are TRBV5-1 and TRBJ2-1, with D perhaps TRBD1 or TRBD2 (6 bases each). Germline CDR1 SGHRS, CDR2 YFSETQ. V lost 0 bases and J lost 6, with 22 bases in between. The CDR3 is 18 residues long. This CDR3 is CASSLGTTPGAGSNEQFF. For the CDR3, the DNA is TGCGCCAGCAGCTTGGGGACTACCCCGGGGGCTGGGTCCAATGAGCAGTTCTTC. The complete variable domain, with remaining parts taken from reference TRBV5-1 and TRBJ2-1, reads KAGVTQTPRYLIKTRGQQVTLSCSPISGHRSVSWYQQTPGQGLQFLFEYFSETQRNKGNFPGRFSGRQFSNSRSEMNVSTLELGDSALYLCASSLGTTPGAGSNEQFFGPGTRLTVL.

This clonotype came up many times. This chain links TRBV28 with TRBJ1-5; D is unresolved. Germline V gene data show CDR1 as MDHEN and CDR2 as SYDVKM. CDR3 length: 12 amino acids. V was cut by 4 bases and J by 4 bases, with 5 bases left in between. The CDR3: CASSSENQPQHF. DNA of the CDR3: TGTGCCAGCAGTTCCGAGAATCAGCCCCAGCATTTT.

This clonotype appeared many times. The rearrangement uses TRBV2 and TRBJ1-4; D not resolved. The CDR3 is 11 amino acids. Trimming removed 3 bases at V and 5 bases at J, with 1 base between. Germline V gives CDR1 SNHLY, CDR2 FYNNEI. The CDR3 DNA reads TGTGCCAGCAGTGAGAATGAAAAACTGTTTTTT. Translation gives CASSENEKLFF. The full variable domain, rest sourced from reference TRBV2 and TRBJ1-4, is EPEVTQTPSHQVTQMGQEVILRCVPISNHLYFYWYRQILGQKVEFLVSFYNNEISEKSEIFDDQFSVERPDGSNFTLKIRSTKLEDSAMYFCASSENEKLFFGSGTQLSVL.